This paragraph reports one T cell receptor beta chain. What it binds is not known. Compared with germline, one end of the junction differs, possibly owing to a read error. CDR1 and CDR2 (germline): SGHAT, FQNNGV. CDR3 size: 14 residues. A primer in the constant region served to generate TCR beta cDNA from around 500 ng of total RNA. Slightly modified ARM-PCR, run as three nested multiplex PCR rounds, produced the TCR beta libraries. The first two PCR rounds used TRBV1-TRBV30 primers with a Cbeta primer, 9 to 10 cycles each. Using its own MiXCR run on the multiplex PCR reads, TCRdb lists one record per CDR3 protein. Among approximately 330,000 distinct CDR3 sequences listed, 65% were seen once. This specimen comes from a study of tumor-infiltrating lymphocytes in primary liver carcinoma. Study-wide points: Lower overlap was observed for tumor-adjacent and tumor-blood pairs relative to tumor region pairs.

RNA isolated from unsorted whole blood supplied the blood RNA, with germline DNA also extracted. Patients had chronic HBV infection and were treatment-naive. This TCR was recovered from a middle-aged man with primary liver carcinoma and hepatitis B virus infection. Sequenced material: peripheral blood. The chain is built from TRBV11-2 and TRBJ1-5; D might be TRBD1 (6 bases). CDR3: CASSLGGSNLPQHF. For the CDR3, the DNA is TGTGCCAGCAGCCTTGGGGGCAGCAATCTGCCCCAGCATTTT. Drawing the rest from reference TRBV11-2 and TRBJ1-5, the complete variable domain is EAGVAQSPRYKIIEKRQSVAFWCNPISGHATLYWYQQILGQGPKLLIQFQNNGVVDDSQLPKDRFSAERLKGVDSTLKIQPAKLEDSAVYLCASSLGGSNLPQHFGDGTRLSIL.